This T cell receptor beta chain was obtained from a study of shared clonotypes between healthy human individuals. As for the study in general: The donors, a couple of women and a few men, were aged 18 to 49.

As for this clone: Antigen specificity is unknown.

Germline CDR1 and CDR2: SQVTM and ANQGSEA. Trimming took off 3 bases at V and 4 bases at J, with 7 bases between the two ends. This CDR3 comprises 12 residues. Overall study results and limits: Sampling used blood alone; tissue repertoires probably differ. The small donor group covered limited genetic and exposure diversity.

Repertoires were generated with immunoSEQ multiplex PCR, while TCRdb's copy carries only in-frame clones and drops some. The table shows approximately 500,000 clones, with over 70% occurring only once. The specimen was PBMCs. The clonotype originates from a middle-aged woman in good health. Some clones in this sample may be carry-over from other donors' samples. The chain is built from TRBV29-1 and TRBJ2-1; D remains unclear. As DNA, the CDR3 is TGCAGCGTTGATGCCTTTTACAATGAGCAGTTCTTC. It encodes CSVDAFYNEQFF.